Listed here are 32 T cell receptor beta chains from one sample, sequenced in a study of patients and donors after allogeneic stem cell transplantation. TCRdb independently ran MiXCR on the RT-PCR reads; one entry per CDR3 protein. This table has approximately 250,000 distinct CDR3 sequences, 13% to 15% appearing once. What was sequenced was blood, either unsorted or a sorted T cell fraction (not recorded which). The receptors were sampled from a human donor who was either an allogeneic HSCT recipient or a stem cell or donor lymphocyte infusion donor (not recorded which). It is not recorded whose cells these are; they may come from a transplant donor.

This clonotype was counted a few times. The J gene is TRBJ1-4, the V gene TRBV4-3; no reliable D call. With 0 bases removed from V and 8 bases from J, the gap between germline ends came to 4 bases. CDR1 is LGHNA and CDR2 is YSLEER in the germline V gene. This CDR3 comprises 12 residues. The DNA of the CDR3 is TGCGCCAGCAGCCAAGAGAGGGAAAAACTGTTTTTT. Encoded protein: CASSQEREKLFF.

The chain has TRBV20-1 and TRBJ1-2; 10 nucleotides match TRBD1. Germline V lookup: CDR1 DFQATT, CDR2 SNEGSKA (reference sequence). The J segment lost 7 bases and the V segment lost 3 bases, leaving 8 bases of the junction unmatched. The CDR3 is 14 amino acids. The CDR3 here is CSARNKGQGSGYTF. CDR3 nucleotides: TGCAGTGCTAGGAATAAGGGACAGGGGAGTGGCTACACCTTC.

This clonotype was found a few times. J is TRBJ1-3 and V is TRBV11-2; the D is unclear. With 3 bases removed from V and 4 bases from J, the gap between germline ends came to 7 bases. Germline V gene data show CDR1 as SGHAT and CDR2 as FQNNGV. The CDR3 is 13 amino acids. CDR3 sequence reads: CASSLDVGNTIYF. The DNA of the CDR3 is TGTGCCAGCAGCTTGGACGTCGGAAACACCATATATTTT.

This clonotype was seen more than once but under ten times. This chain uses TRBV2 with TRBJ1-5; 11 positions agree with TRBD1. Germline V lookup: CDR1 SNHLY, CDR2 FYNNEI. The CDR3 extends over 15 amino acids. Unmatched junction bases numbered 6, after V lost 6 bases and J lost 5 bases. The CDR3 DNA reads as TGTGCCAGCAGGGAAAGGACAGGGGGCGATCAGCCCCAGCATTTT. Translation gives CASRERTGGDQPQHF.

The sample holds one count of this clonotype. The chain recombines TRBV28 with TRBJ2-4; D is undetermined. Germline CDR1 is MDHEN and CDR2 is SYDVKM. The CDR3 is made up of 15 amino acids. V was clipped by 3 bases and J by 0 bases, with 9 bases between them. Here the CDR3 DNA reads TGTGCCAGCAGTTTTCGGAGAACAGCCAAAAACATTCAGTACTTC. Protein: CASSFRRTAKNIQYF.

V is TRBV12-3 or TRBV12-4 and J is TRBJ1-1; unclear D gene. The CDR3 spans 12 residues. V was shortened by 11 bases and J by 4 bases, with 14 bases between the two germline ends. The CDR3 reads CALASWGTEAFF. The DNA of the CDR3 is TGTGCCTTGGCGAGCTGGGGCACTGAAGCTTTCTTT.

The DNA of the CDR3 is TGTGCCAGCAGTTTAGCGCGACAGGGAGGTGAAGCTTTCTTT. Amino acids: CASSLARQGGEAFF. V gene TRBV12-3 or TRBV12-4 combines with J gene TRBJ1-1; TRBD1 aligns across 7 bases. This CDR3 contains 14 residues. V lost 0 bases to trimming and J lost 7 bases; unmatched junction nucleotides: 5.

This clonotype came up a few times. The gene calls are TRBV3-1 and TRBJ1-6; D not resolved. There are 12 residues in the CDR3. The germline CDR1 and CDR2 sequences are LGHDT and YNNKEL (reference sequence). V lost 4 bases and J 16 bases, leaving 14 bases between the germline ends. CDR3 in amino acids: CASSLRRELLHF. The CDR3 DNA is TGTGCCAGCAGCCTTCGGAGGGAGCTACTCCACTTT.

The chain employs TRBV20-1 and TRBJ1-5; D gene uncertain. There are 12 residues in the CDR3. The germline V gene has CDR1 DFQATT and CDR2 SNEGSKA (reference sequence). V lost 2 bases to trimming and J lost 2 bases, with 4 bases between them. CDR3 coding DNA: TGCAGTGCTAGAAGGGGCAATCAGCCCCAGCATTTT. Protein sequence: CSARRGNQPQHF.

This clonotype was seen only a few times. The CDR3 nucleotides read TGTGCCAGCAGCTTGGTGGATAGCTCCTACGAGCAGTACTTC. Residues: CASSLVDSSYEQYF. This rearrangement joins TRBV5-4 to TRBJ2-7; D call uncertain. This CDR3 is 14 amino acids long. The V gene's germline CDR1 is SGHNT and CDR2 YYREEE (reference sequence). With 0 bases removed from V and 0 bases from J, the gap between germline ends came to 7 bases.

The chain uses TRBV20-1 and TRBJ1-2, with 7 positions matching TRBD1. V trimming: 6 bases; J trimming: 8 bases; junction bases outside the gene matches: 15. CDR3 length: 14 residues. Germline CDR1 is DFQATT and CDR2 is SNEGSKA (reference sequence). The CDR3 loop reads CSATALQGVGGYTF. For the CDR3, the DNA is TGCAGTGCCACCGCCCTGCAGGGGGTAGGGGGCTACACCTTC.

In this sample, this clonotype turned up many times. The DNA of the CDR3 is TGTGCCAGCAGCCAAGTCGGTCCCATTGAAAAACTGTTTTTT. As protein: CASSQVGPIEKLFF. The chain couples TRBV3-1 to TRBJ1-4; D is ambiguous. V was shortened by 1 base and J by 7 bases, with 10 bases between the two germline ends. Germline CDR1 and CDR2: LGHDT and YNNKEL (reference sequence). This CDR3 is 14 amino acids long.

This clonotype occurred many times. CDR3 DNA sequence: TGCAGTGCTAGAGACCCCCAGGGGGCGCTTGGGTACGAGCAGTACTTC. Translating it yields CSARDPQGALGYEQYF. The chain links TRBV20-1 to TRBJ2-7; 8 bases are a match to TRBD1. The CDR3 runs to 16 residues. V lost 0 bases and J lost 4; bases outside the gene matches: 11. Germline-derived CDR1 and CDR2 are DFQATT and SNEGSKA (reference sequence).

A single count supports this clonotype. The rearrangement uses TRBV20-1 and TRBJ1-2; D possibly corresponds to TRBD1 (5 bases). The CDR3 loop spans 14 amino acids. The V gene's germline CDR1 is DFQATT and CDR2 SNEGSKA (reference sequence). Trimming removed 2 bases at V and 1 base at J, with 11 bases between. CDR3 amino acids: CSARSAGINYGYTF. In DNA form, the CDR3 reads TGCAGTGCTAGAAGTGCAGGGATTAACTATGGCTACACCTTC.

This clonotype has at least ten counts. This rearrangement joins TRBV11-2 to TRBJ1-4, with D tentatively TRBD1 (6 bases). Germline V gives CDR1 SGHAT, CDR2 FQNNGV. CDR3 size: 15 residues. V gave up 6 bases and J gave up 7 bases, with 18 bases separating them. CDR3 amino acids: CASRTSGGVGEKLFF. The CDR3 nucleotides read TGTGCCAGCAGGACATCGGGGGGCGTTGGTGAAAAACTGTTTTTT.

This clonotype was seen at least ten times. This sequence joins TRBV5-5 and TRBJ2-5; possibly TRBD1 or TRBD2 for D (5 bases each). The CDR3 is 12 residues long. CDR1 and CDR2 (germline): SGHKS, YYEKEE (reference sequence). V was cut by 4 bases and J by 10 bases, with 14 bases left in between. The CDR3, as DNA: TGTGCCAGCAGCCCCGGGACCCCGCACCAGTACTTC. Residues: CASSPGTPHQYF.

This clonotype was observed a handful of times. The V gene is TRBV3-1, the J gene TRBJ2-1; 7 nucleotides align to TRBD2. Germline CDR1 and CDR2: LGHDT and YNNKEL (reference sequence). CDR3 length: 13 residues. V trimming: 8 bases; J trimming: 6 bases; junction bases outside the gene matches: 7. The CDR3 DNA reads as TGTGCCAGCTGCGGACTAGTTGGCAATGAGCAGTTCTTC. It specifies CASCGLVGNEQFF.

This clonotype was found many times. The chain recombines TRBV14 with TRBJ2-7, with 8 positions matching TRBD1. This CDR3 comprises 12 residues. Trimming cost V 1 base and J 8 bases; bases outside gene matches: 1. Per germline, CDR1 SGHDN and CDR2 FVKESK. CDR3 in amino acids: CASSQGTGKQYF. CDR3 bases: TGTGCCAGCAGCCAAGGGACAGGGAAGCAGTACTTC.

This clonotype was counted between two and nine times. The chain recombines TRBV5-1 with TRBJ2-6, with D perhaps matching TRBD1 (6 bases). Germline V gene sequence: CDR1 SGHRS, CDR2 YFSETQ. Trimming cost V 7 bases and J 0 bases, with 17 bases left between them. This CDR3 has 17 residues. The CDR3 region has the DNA TGCGCCAGCTCTCTAACGGGACAACGCTCTGGGGCCAACGTCCTGACTTTC. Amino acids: CASSLTGQRSGANVLTF.

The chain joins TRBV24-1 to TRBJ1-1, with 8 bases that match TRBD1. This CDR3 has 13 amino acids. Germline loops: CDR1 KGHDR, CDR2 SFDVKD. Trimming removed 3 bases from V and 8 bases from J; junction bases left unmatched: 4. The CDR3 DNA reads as TGTGCCACCAGTGATGGATACAGGGGGGAAGCTTTCTTT. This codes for CATSDGYRGEAFF.

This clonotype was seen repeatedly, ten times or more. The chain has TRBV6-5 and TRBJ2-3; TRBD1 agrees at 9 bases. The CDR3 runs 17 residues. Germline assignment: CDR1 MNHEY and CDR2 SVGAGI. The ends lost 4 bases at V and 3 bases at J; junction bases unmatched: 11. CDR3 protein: CASSSSGTGFRTDTQYF. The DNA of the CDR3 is TGTGCCAGCAGTTCTTCCGGGACAGGGTTTCGGACAGATACGCAGTATTTT.

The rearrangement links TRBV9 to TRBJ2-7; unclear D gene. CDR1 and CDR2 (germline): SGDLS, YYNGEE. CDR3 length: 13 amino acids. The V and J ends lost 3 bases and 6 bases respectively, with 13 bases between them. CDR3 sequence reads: CASSASTRGEQYF. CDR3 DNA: TGTGCCAGCAGCGCCTCGACACGTGGCGAGCAGTACTTC.

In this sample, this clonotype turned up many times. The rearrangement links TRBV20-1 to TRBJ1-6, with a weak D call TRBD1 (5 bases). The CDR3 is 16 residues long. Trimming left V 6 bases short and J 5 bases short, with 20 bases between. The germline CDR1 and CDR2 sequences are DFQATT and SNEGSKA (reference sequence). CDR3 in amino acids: CSALPFGTSDNSPLHF. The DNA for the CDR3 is TGCAGTGCCCTCCCCTTCGGGACTTCAGATAATTCACCCCTCCACTTT.

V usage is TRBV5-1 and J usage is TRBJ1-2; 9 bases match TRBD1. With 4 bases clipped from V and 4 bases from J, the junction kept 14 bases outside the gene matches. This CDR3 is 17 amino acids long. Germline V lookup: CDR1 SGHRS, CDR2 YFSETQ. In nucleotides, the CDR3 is TGCGCCAGCAGCACCTCGACCGGGACAGGGCCTATCTATGGCTACACCTTC. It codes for CASSTSTGTGPIYGYTF.

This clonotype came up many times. The CDR3 DNA is TGTGCCAGCAGCGGATGGGGAGTAGCCAAAAACATTCAGTACTTC. Encoded protein: CASSGWGVAKNIQYF. The rearrangement joins TRBV11-1 to TRBJ2-4; a possible D gene is TRBD2 (5 bases). Germline CDR1 SGHAT, CDR2 FQDESV (reference sequence). The CDR3 consists of 15 residues. Trimming stripped 5 bases from V and 0 bases from J, with 11 bases between.

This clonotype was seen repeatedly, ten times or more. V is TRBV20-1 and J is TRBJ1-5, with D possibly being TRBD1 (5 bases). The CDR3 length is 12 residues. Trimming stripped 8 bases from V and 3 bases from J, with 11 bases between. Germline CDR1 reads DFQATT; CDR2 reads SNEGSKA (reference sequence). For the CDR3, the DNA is TGCAGTTTTGGGGGGGTCAATCAGCCCCAGCATTTT. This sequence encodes CSFGGVNQPQHF.

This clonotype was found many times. CDR3 in DNA: TGTGCCGTCCGAAAGCGGGGGTCCCGGGGGGAGCTGTTTTTT. This encodes CAVRKRGSRGELFF. The chain joins TRBV27 to TRBJ2-2, with TRBD2 matching over 8 bases. V lost 11 bases and J lost 8; bases outside the gene matches: 13. The CDR3 runs to 14 residues. In germline, CDR1 is MNHEY, CDR2 SMNVEV (reference sequence).

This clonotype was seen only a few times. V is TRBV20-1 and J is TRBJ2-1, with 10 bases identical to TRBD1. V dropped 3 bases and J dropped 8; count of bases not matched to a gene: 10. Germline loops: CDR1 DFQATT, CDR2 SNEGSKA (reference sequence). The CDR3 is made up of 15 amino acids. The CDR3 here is CSASSGQGVAHEQFF. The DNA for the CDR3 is TGCAGTGCTAGCTCCGGACAGGGGGTAGCCCATGAGCAGTTCTTC.

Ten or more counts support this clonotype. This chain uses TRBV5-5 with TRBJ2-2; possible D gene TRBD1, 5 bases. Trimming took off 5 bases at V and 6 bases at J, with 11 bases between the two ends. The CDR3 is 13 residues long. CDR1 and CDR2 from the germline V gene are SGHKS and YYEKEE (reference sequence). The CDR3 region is CASRQGESGELFF. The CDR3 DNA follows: TGTGCCAGCAGGCAAGGGGAATCCGGGGAGCTGTTTTTT. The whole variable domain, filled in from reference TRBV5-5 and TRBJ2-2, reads DAGVTQSPTHLIKTRGQQVTLRCSPISGHKSVSWYQQVLGQGPQFIFQYYEKEERGRGNFPDRFSARQFPNYSSELNVNALLLGDSALYLCASRQGESGELFFGEGSRLTVL.

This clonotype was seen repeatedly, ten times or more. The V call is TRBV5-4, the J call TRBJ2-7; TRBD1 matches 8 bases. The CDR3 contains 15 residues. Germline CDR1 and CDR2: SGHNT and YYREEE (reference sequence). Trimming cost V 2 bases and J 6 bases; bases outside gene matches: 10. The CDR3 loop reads CASSFRDRMLGEQYF. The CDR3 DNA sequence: TGTGCCAGCAGCTTCCGGGACAGGATGCTTGGCGAGCAGTACTTC.

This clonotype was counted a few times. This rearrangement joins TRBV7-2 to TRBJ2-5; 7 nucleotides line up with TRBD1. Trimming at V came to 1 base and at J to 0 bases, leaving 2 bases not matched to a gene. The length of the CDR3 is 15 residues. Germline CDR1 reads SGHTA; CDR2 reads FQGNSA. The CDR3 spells CASSLGDRDQETQYF. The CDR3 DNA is TGTGCCAGCAGCTTAGGAGACAGGGACCAAGAGACCCAGTACTTC.

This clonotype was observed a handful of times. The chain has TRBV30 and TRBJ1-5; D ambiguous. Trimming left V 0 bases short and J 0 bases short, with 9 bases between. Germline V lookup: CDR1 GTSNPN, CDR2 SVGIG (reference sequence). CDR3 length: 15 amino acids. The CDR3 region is CAWSVGEDSNQPQHF. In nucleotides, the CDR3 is TGTGCCTGGAGTGTGGGTGAGGATAGCAATCAGCCCCAGCATTTT.